This TCR beta chain was identified in a study of cytomegalovirus exposure and HLA in healthy donors. The CDR3 covers 14 residues. V gave up 5 bases and J gave up 2 bases, with 7 bases separating them. Germline CDR1 reads SGHNT; CDR2 reads YENEEA. Overall study results and limits: Later analysis identified a missense DCLRE1C variant that was linked to TCR beta V- and J-gene trimming. Roughly uniform sequencing depth across donors was assumed, possibly incorrectly. A later analysis reportedly identified an Asian-associated ancestry cluster as carrying fewer N-insertions than the roughly 700-donor mean. Overall, around 160 TCR beta chains were annotated as cytomegalovirus-associated.

It was with 60 Vbeta and 13 Jbeta primers that the PCR ran. Produced via immunoSEQ multiplex PCR; TCRdb's table is partial and in-frame only. The sample carries 60,000 or so clones, approximately 85% recorded once. Concerning this clone itself: Its antigen is currently unknown.

The TCR originated in a female donor in good health and CMV-seronegative. The sequenced material came from PBMCs. The chain uses TRBV11-3 and TRBJ2-6; D is uncertain. This chain's CDR3 is CASSPEAGANVLTF. The CDR3 nucleotides read TGTGCCAGCAGCCCCGAGGCTGGGGCCAACGTCCTGACTTTC.